This TCR beta chain was captured by sequencing in a study of T cell responses to AZD1222 COVID-19 vaccine (dated by TCRdb to about 2021). Background on the whole study: AZD1222 recipients whose second dose came at about 4 weeks and those whose second dose came at about 12 weeks were combined into one group, since spike-specific TCR depth and breadth did not differ between the two schedules. Trial participants were enrolled by age into 18-55, 56-69 and 70-plus year subgroups, with around 140, 26 and 57 TCR-sequenced participants respectively. TCR sequencing was performed for roughly 250 trial participants, of whom 200 to 210 were given two doses of AZD1222 and 26 were given two doses of MenACWY control vaccine.

Including cysteine and phenylalanine, the CDR3 has 13 amino acids. The CDR3 DNA has 39 bases and is translated from base 1. For CDR1 and CDR2, the germline V gene lists KGHDR and SFDVKD. Trimming takes 6 bases from V and 0 bases from J, and the germline ends sit 4 bases apart. Sample time point, as interpreted from the label and publication: baseline before first vaccination. Vaccinee samples came from UK trials COV001 and COV002, including a single-blind randomized controlled phase 2/3 trial of AZD1222 (ChAdOx1 nCoV-19) in healthy adults. Trial participant PBMC samples were collected at day 0 and day 28 after the second dose for TCRbeta chain sequencing. About this clone itself: This receptor's antigen is unknown. Base qualities are not provided; no much larger clone lies one nucleotide away.

The CDR3 regions of human TCRbeta chains were analyzed by immunosequencing. In the paper's pipeline: Repertoire TCRs were matched against a reference library of SARS-CoV-2-specific TCRs generated with the MIRA antigen-specificity platform. Breadth was defined as the fraction of unique TCRs that were SARS-CoV-2-associated, and depth was defined as the fraction of total T cells that were SARS-CoV-2-associated. Using the MIRA data, each spike-specific TCR was assigned both to the spike region to which the TCR was reactive and to a CD4 or CD8 class. Log10-transformed breadth and depth values were compared by one-way ANOVA with Sidak's multiple comparisons tests. Here the immuneACCESS table is served through TCRdb, limited to in-frame sequences with V and J called. Missing clones are a known gap in these copies; in checked studies unresolved V genes cover under half, and the rest lacks a known reason. V, J and clone size are those of that table, while D and trimming were read from the DNA. In this sample the table shows 110,000 to 150,000 clones, more than 90% of which occur a single time. In total, the top ten clones hold over 1.5% of the sample.

The study at large found these results: Participants were mostly white British, with more females than males. The authors suggested clonal diversity may have been underestimated. No day 14 peak-response samples were available, so repertoires were characterized only after the peak T cell response. Conclusions about previously exposed vaccinees are limited because only six or seven AZD1222 recipients were SARS-CoV-2 seropositive at baseline. In the small 56-69-year group, the increase in depth fell short of significance, most likely because of low power. After two AZD1222 doses, both the breadth and the depth of spike-specific TCRs were significantly higher than at day 0 and than in MenACWY recipients. CD4 TCRs associated with the vaccine covered the entire spike protein, and the dominant responses were in regions 160-218 and 743-854. Nearly half of unique spike-specific TCRs reportedly recognized epitopes outside regions mutated in the B.1.351 and B.1.1.7 variants.

The sequence came from an adult in good health. Recombination linked TRBV24-1 to TRBJ2-2, with the D gene not confidently named. The material was peripheral blood, obtained on day 0 of AZD1222 vaccination. This receptor carries the CDR3 CATSHTNTGELFF. The bases read TGTGCCACCAGTCATACGAACACCGGGGAGCTGTTTTTT.